The present TCR beta chain was sequenced within a study of shared clonotypes between healthy human individuals (dated by TCRdb to 2020 to 2022). Regarding the complete study: A couple of women and a few men aged 18 to 49 years were included in the cohort. For each donor, CD4 naive and CD4 memory were each given three plates, CD8 naive was given two plates, and CD8 memory was given one plate. To estimate repertoire size and how much clonotype sharing occurs between individuals, the study deeply sequenced the blood TCR repertoires of roughly 5 healthy adults. Libraries were prepared and TCR repertoires were sequenced by different laboratories using diverse techniques, in order to increase sequencing depth and limit assay-specific biases. Between about 0.9 and 10 billion PBMCs per donor were obtained by leukapheresis.

The V and J ends are trimmed by 4 bases and 4 bases, leaving 14 bases between them. Reading from cysteine to phenylalanine, the CDR3 counts 14 amino acids. Only CDR3 DNA is held: 42 bases, read in frame from base 1. In the germline V gene, CDR1 corresponds to SGHRS and CDR2 to YFSETQ. Using the deep immunoSEQ assay, TCR CDR3 regions were amplified from genomic DNA by multiplex PCR. Extracted genomic DNA from each cell subset was distributed evenly across all wells of several immunoSEQ 96-well plates, and each plate was treated as a replicate. For sorted subsets, 150 to 250 ng of genomic DNA, equivalent to tens of thousands of T cell genomes, went into each replicate PCR. Purified libraries were measured with a Qubit 3.0 fluorometer, size-checked on a Bioanalyzer 2100, and measured again with the KAPA Library Quantification kit. Each immunoSEQ 96-well plate was sequenced on its own single-read 150-cycle Illumina NextSeq 550 flow cell. Turning to the authors' computational methods: Because the immunoSEQ output held only junctional sequences and lacked quality scores, the filtering could not match the filtering applied to full-length reads. Sequences were annotated with PyIR, a Python wrapper for IgBLAST v1.9, and V/J genes and CDR3 were assigned using IMGT germline references. Reads with weak V/J assignments (E-value above 1e-6), missing CDR3, stop codons, out-of-frame junctions, or ambiguous translated residues were removed. V3J clonotypes were defined as sequences sharing the same inferred V gene, J gene, and CDR3 amino acid sequence. To compute the percentage overlap between repertoires, the number of shared unique clonotypes was divided by the size of the smaller repertoire. RTK rarefaction, the Chao1 estimator, and Recon v2.1 estimates of unobserved clonotypes were used to assess repertoire richness. Generation probabilities were computed with OLGA for all TCRbeta clonotypes obtained by the gDNA method from a few donors. Imported from immuneACCESS, the table was reduced by TCRdb to in-frame sequences with V and J called. These copies leave out some clones; in studies compared against another copy, an unresolved V gene accounts for under half, and the cause of the remainder is not known. The V and J calls and clone size are taken from that table; D and trimming were inferred from the DNA. The sample table holds about 2 million clones, of which about 95% were seen once. The ten largest clonotypes hold under 1.5% of the sample.

What the research found in general, with its limitations: Pairwise subsampling indicated that sequencing depth was expected to affect the degree of clonotype sharing among donors. Compared with non-shared clonotypes, clonotypes shared by all four sorted-subset donors had higher generation probabilities. The genetic and exposure-history diversity represented was limited by the small number of donors. Only blood was sampled, and tissue TCR repertoires likely differ from those in blood. Even with the large sequencing depth, rarefaction of the sorted-subset datasets indicated that sequencing was incomplete. Sharing across a few donors was observed for approximately 5% of naive CD4, over 3% of naive CD8, 2% to 2.5% of memory CD4, and around 0.42% of memory CD8 clonotypes. Naive subsets generally had larger estimated clonotype richness than memory subsets.

As concerns this clone: This receptor's antigen is unknown. Base qualities are missing; no much larger clone stands one base away.

CD8 naive samples consisted of CD45RO-negative cells that were positively selected for CCR7, yielding a CD45RA+CCR7+ population without TemRA cells. The donors were healthy, HIV-negative adults who had no recently reported acute infections or vaccinations. Only Caucasian adults living in Nashville, Tennessee, USA were represented among the donors. Blood was collected by leukapheresis, and PBMCs were isolated by Ficoll-Histopaque density gradient centrifugation and then cryopreserved in liquid nitrogen vapor phase. Analytical flow cytometry was used to check the purity and quantity of every magnetically sorted T cell population. Each sorted fraction had its genomic DNA isolated and then quantified by UV absorbance on a Nanodrop 2000c.

The sequence is built from TRBV5-1 and TRBJ1-2, with a tentative D gene TRBD1 over 5 matching bases. This sequence originates from a young man in good health. The sequenced sample consisted of naive CD8+ T cells sorted from blood. In light of the paper, this sample's cell subset or site label describes: CD45RA+CCR7+. The bases read TGCGCCAGCAGCCCCCGGGACGGATCCTATGGCTACACCTTC. Translated, this gives CASSPRDGSYGYTF.